This is a list of T cell receptor beta chains from one sample in a study of T cells in Graves' hyperthyroidism and ophthalmopathy. MiXCR was run by TCRdb on the multiplex PCR reads, yielding one entry per CDR3 protein. The sample contains about 260,000 distinct CDR3 sequences, approximately 20% of which appear only once. The specimen was blood. The receptors derive from a man aged 30 to 45 with Graves' ophthalmopathy. The conserved cysteine and the conserved F or W are not part of the CDR3 here. Fields, in order: J gene, clone size, V gene, CDR3 protein. Size is omitted from some rows. Given values are once, few, many or a class for expanded clones.

j_gene: TRBJ1-5; abundance: few; v_gene: TRBV6-1; CDR3aa: ASIAGTGSNQPQH
j_gene: TRBJ2-1; abundance: NA; v_gene: TRBV6-5; CDR3aa: ASSNRDSNNEQF
j_gene: TRBJ2-3; abundance: many; v_gene: TRBV7-3; CDR3aa: ASSLTLAGADTQY
j_gene: TRBJ2-1; abundance: NA; v_gene: TRBV28; CDR3aa: ASSLSLYPRLAGGHEQF
j_gene: TRBJ2-3; abundance: NA; v_gene: TRBV7-9; CDR3aa: ASSLAGSYLDTQY
j_gene: TRBJ1-1; abundance: many; v_gene: TRBV30; CDR3aa: AWSREGGNTEAF
j_gene: TRBJ1-6; abundance: NA; v_gene: TRBV6-5; CDR3aa: ASSYPRTGMNSPLH
j_gene: TRBJ1-6; abundance: many; v_gene: TRBV20-1; CDR3aa: SAFDRGEGNSPLH
j_gene: TRBJ1-2; abundance: many; v_gene: TRBV28; CDR3aa: ASSTTATGGGGYT
j_gene: TRBJ2-7; abundance: few; v_gene: TRBV5-1; CDR3aa: ASSSGASGRAIEQY
j_gene: TRBJ1-2; abundance: few; v_gene: TRBV11-2; CDR3aa: ASSLLGTNYGYT
j_gene: TRBJ1-2; abundance: few; v_gene: TRBV5-1; CDR3aa: ASSLEHRGNYYGYT
j_gene: TRBJ2-2; abundance: few; v_gene: TRBV7-2; CDR3aa: ASSLILGGLAVTPGELF
j_gene: TRBJ2-2; abundance: few; v_gene: TRBV11-3; CDR3aa: ASSLSGTANTGELF
j_gene: TRBJ2-1; abundance: NA; v_gene: TRBV6-1; CDR3aa: ASSRSGSTYNEQF
j_gene: TRBJ2-7; abundance: NA; v_gene: TRBV7-9; CDR3aa: ASSLGSLDEQY